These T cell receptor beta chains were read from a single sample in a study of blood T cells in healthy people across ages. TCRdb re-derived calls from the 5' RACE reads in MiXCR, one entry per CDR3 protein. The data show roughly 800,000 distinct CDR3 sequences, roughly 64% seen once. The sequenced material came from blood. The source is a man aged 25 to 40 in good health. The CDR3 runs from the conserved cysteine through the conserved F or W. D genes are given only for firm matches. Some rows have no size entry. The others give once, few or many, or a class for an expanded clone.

CDR3nt: TGCAGTGTTGGGGGGCTCGGCCACTCTGGGGCCAACGTCCTGACTTTC; CDR3aa: CSVGGLGHSGANVLTF; d_gene: -; v_gene: TRBV20-1; j_gene: TRBJ2-6; abundance: few
CDR3nt: TGTGCCAGCAGCTTAGGCAGGGGAATCAACGAGCAGTACTTC; CDR3aa: CASSLGRGINEQYF; d_gene: -; v_gene: TRBV13; j_gene: TRBJ2-7; abundance: -
CDR3nt: TGTGCCAGCAGTTACTCGGGGACAGGGGGAGCAGATACGCAGTATTTT; CDR3aa: CASSYSGTGGADTQYF; d_gene: TRBD1; v_gene: TRBV6-5; j_gene: TRBJ2-3; abundance: -
CDR3nt: TGCAGTGCTAGATCTGGGACTAGCGGGGCCTACGAGCAGTACTTC; CDR3aa: CSARSGTSGAYEQYF; d_gene: TRBD2; v_gene: TRBV20-1; j_gene: TRBJ2-7; abundance: few
CDR3nt: TGTGCTATCAATCCGATCACAGATACGCAGTATTTT; CDR3aa: CAINPITDTQYF; d_gene: -; v_gene: TRBV7-8; j_gene: TRBJ2-3; abundance: few
CDR3nt: TGTGCCAGCAGCCCAATGCTAGGCGCGGGGGCCTTGGACAAAAACATTCAGTACTTC; CDR3aa: CASSPMLGAGALDKNIQYF; d_gene: -; v_gene: TRBV7-2; j_gene: TRBJ2-4; abundance: -
CDR3nt: TGTGCCAGCAGTTCCATTGGACTAGCGGGAGCAGATACGCAGTATTTT; CDR3aa: CASSSIGLAGADTQYF; d_gene: TRBD2; v_gene: TRBV27; j_gene: TRBJ2-3; abundance: -
CDR3nt: TGTGCCAGCAGTGAACTGGAAAGGGATACGCAGTATTTT; CDR3aa: CASSELERDTQYF; d_gene: -; v_gene: TRBV6-1; j_gene: TRBJ2-3; abundance: -
CDR3nt: TGTGCCAGCAGCTTAAAAGGGATCGGATACGAGCAGTACTTC; CDR3aa: CASSLKGIGYEQYF; d_gene: -; v_gene: TRBV11-1; j_gene: TRBJ2-7; abundance: few
CDR3nt: TGTGCCAGCACCCTTGGGTTTAATGAGCAGTTCTTC; CDR3aa: CASTLGFNEQFF; d_gene: -; v_gene: TRBV5-5; j_gene: TRBJ2-1; abundance: -
CDR3nt: TGTGCCAGCAGTCTTGGCGGGGCTGGGAGCTCCTACGAGCAGTACTTC; CDR3aa: CASSLGGAGSSYEQYF; d_gene: -; v_gene: TRBV2; j_gene: TRBJ2-7; abundance: -
CDR3nt: TGTGCCAGCAACGAAACCCCAGGGAAGGTACGCTCCTACAATGAGCAGTACTTC; CDR3aa: CASNETPGKVRSYNEQYF; d_gene: -; v_gene: TRBV6-1; j_gene: TRBJ2-7; abundance: -
CDR3nt: TGCGCCAGGTGGACAGGTTGGGCGGGGGAGCAGTACTTC; CDR3aa: CARWTGWAGEQYF; d_gene: -; v_gene: TRBV10-1; j_gene: TRBJ2-7; abundance: -
CDR3nt: TGTGCCAGCAGTGCTGAGCGGTTACGCACAGATACGCAGTATTTT; CDR3aa: CASSAERLRTDTQYF; d_gene: -; v_gene: TRBV2; j_gene: TRBJ2-3; abundance: many
CDR3nt: TGTGCCAGTAGGCCGGGATCGACTAACTATGGCTACACCTTC; CDR3aa: CASRPGSTNYGYTF; d_gene: -; v_gene: TRBV28; j_gene: TRBJ1-2; abundance: -
CDR3nt: TGCGGCGCCGGACGGCAAATGAACACTGAAGCTTTCTTT; CDR3aa: CGAGRQMNTEAFF; d_gene: -; v_gene: TRBV29-1; j_gene: TRBJ1-1; abundance: -
CDR3nt: TGTGCCAGTGGGGACGGAGTCTTTCGCGAGCAGTACTTC; CDR3aa: CASGDGVFREQYF; d_gene: -; v_gene: TRBV6-6; j_gene: TRBJ2-7; abundance: -
CDR3nt: TGTGCCAGCAGCGCCGGGGCAGTCGAAGAGACCCAGTACTTC; CDR3aa: CASSAGAVEETQYF; d_gene: -; v_gene: TRBV3-1; j_gene: TRBJ2-5; abundance: -
CDR3nt: TGTGCCAGCAGTGCGGGGGGGGAACAAGAGACCCAGTACTTC; CDR3aa: CASSAGGEQETQYF; d_gene: TRBD2; v_gene: TRBV12-3/TRBV12-4; j_gene: TRBJ2-5; abundance: -
CDR3nt: TGTGCCAGCAGCCAAAGGGCACAGGACCAAGAGACCCAGTACTTC; CDR3aa: CASSQRAQDQETQYF; d_gene: -; v_gene: TRBV3-1; j_gene: TRBJ2-5; abundance: few
CDR3nt: TGTGCCGGCAGCTTATACCCCTCACCCCTCCACTTT; CDR3aa: CAGSLYPSPLHF; d_gene: -; v_gene: TRBV7-2; j_gene: TRBJ1-6; abundance: -
CDR3nt: TGTGCCAGCAGCTTAATGGCATCAGCGAACACCGGGGAGCTGTTTTTT; CDR3aa: CASSLMASANTGELFF; d_gene: -; v_gene: TRBV7-2; j_gene: TRBJ2-2; abundance: many